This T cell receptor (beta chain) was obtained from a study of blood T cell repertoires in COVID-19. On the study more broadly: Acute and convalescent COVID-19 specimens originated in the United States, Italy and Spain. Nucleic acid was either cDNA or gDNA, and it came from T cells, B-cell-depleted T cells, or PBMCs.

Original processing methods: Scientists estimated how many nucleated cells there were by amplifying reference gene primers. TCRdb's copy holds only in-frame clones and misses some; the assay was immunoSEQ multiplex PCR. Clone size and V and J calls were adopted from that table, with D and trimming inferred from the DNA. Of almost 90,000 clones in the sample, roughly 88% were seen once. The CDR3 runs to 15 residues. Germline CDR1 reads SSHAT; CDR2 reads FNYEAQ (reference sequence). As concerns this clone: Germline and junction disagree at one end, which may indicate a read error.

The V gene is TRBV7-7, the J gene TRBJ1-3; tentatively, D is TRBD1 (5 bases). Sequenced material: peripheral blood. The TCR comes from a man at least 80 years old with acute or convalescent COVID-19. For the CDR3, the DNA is TGTGCTAGCAGCCCCTCAGGGATCTCTGGAAACACCATATATTTT. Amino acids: CASSPSGISGNTIYF.